Sequencing of this T cell receptor beta chain was carried out in a study of cytomegalovirus exposure and HLA in healthy donors. Germline lookup yields CDR1 GTSNPN and CDR2 SVGIG (reference sequence). This CDR3 contains 14 residues. V lost 0 bases and J lost 3, with 9 bases in between. Whole-study findings and limits: TCR beta V- and J-gene trimming was later associated with a missense DCLRE1C variant. Researchers counted 164 TCR beta chains as cytomegalovirus-associated. Diagnosis of cytomegalovirus status made by the classifier reportedly showed high specificity and sensitivity.

Note on this clone: Its antigen remains unknown.

It was with 60 Vbeta and 13 Jbeta primers that the PCR ran. In the authors' methods: Counted up in a later analysis, unique TCR beta chains came to approximately 77 million, with some 11 million shared. Libraries were prepared by immunoSEQ multiplex PCR; TCRdb keeps only in-frame clonotypes and omits some of them. That table furnishes V, J and clone size, whereas the DNA furnished D and trimming. The sample consists of 130,000 or so clones, 65% to 85% of them appearing once. This clonotype was sampled from a woman in her thirties or forties in good health and CMV-seropositive. The sequenced sample consisted of PBMCs. The rearrangement links TRBV30 to TRBJ1-5, with TRBD1 as a possible D gene (5 bases). The CDR3 spells CAWSVGGTNQPQHF. CDR3 DNA: TGTGCCTGGAGTGTAGGAGGGACCAATCAGCCCCAGCATTTT.